This T cell receptor beta chain is from a study of cytomegalovirus exposure and HLA in healthy donors. Study-level points and caveats: The authors enumerated some 170 TCR beta chains as linked to cytomegalovirus. Most subjects had HLA-A and HLA-B alleles reportedly predicted accurately by TCR beta sequences. CMV antigen specificity of three CMV-associated chains was confirmed in vitro. Analysis was performed later, and it showed HLA-associated TCR beta chains to be more clonally expanded than equally common others.

Germline values: CDR1 LNHDA, CDR2 SQIVND (reference sequence). There are 16 residues in the CDR3. Trimming removed 4 bases from V and 0 bases from J, with 16 bases in between. 13 Jbeta primers and 60 Vbeta primers were used for the PCR. Assay used: immunoSEQ multiplex PCR; TCRdb lists only in-frame clones, some missing. Here the sample table reports some 76,000 clones. As concerns this clone: The antigen is not known.

The sequence was obtained from a man aged 40-55 years in good health and CMV-seronegative. The rearrangement links TRBV19 to TRBJ2-7, with D perhaps TRBD1 (6 bases). Sequenced sample: PBMCs. In nucleotides, the CDR3 is TGTGCCAGTAGTAAACACGACAGGCGGTTCTCCTACGAGCAGTACTTC. Residues: CASSKHDRRFSYEQYF.